The 23 T cell receptor beta chains below were found in one sample sequenced in a study of T cells in women clearing cervical HPV infection. Here immunoSEQ multiplex PCR was the method, and the copy in TCRdb shows in-frame clones only, minus some. The sample totals about 20,000 clones; its top ten clones hold approximately 5.5%. Material for sequencing was blood buffy coat. These receptors came from a woman between 18 and 75 years old with a cervical HPV16 infection that either progressed to CIN3+ or cleared (not recorded which).

About this clone itself: The read terminates 3 residues before the CDR3 end, so the remaining end is supplied by the germline J gene. The rearrangement uses TRBV18 and TRBJ2-3; D unresolved. The CDR3 is made up of 15 amino acids. Trimming took off 3 bases at V and 0 bases at J, with 10 bases between the two ends. Germline V lookup: CDR1 KGHSH, CDR2 LQKENI. The CDR3 DNA, read in part, is TGTGCCAGCTCACCTTCAGGATCAAGCACAGATACG. It codes for CASSPSGSSTDT. The CDR3, in full, reads CASSPSGSSTDTQYF. Supplemented by reference TRBV18 and TRBJ2-3, the full variable domain reads NAGVMQNPRHLVRRRGQEARLRCSPMKGHSHVYWYRQLPEEGLKFMVYLQKENIIDESGMPKERFSAEFPKEGPSILRIQQVVRGDSAAYFCASSPSGSSTDTQYFGPGTRLTVL.

Details on this clone: The read comes to an end 3 residues before the CDR3 does, leaving the germline J gene to fill in the end. The chain links TRBV2 to TRBJ1-1; TRBD1 might be the D (6 bases). V was shortened by 6 bases and J by 1 base, with 9 bases between the two germline ends. Germline V gene sequence: CDR1 SNHLY, CDR2 FYNNEI. This CDR3 has 13 residues. The CDR3 is CASRTQGNTEAFF. The DNA read from the CDR3 is TGTGCCAGCAGGACACAGGGGAACACTGAA.

Concerning this clone itself: The sequenced fragment ends 3 residues before the CDR3 boundary, so the rest is inferred from the germline J gene. The J gene is TRBJ1-2, the V gene TRBV7-9; TRBD1 matches at 8 bases. This CDR3 is 14 amino acids long. Trimming cost V 1 base and J 6 bases; bases outside gene matches: 4. Germline V gene sequence: CDR1 SEHNR, CDR2 FQNEAQ (reference sequence). This chain's CDR3 is CASSLDQGANGYTF. The sequenced CDR3 bases are TGTGCCAGCAGCTTAGACCAGGGGGCCAATGGC.

As regards this clone: The read falls 3 residues short of the CDR3 end, and the missing part is taken from the germline J gene. V and J are TRBV7-6 and TRBJ2-3; 8 nucleotides match TRBD1. The CDR3 sequence is 16 residues long. Germline CDR1 SGHVS, CDR2 FNYEAQ. Trimming removed 1 base from V and 4 bases from J; junction bases left unmatched: 7. The CDR3 region is CASSLGVQGAADTQYF. Incomplete CDR3 DNA: TGTGCCAGCAGCTTAGGAGTTCAGGGGGCCGCAGATACG.

This clone is medium-sized (0.01 to 0.1%) by frequency. The read stops 3 residues short of the end of the CDR3; the missing end is completed from the germline J gene. V usage is TRBV5-6 and J usage is TRBJ2-1; 10 bases are shared with TRBD1. Germline CDR1 reads SGHDT; CDR2 reads YYEEEE. The CDR3 is 14 residues long. V was clipped by 3 bases and J by 6 bases; unmatched bases: 3. CDR3 sequence: CASSWGQGPNEQFF. CDR3 DNA (partial): TGTGCCAGCAGCTGGGGACAGGGGCCCAATGAG. The full variable domain, in which reference TRBV5-6 and TRBJ2-1 provide the parts outside the CDR3, is DAGVTQSPTHLIKTRGQQVTLRCSPKSGHDTVSWYQQALGQGPQFIFQYYEEEERQRGNFPDRFSGHQFPNYSSELNVNALLLGDSALYLCASSWGQGPNEQFFGPGTRLTVL.

For this clone: The read halts 3 residues ahead of the CDR3 end, with the missing end drawn from the germline J gene. The same CDR3 is also encoded by other DNA sequences in this sample. This rearrangement joins TRBV7-2 to TRBJ1-3; TRBD1 might be the D (5 bases). This CDR3 comprises 14 residues. V was shortened by 1 base and J by 9 bases, with 13 bases between the two germline ends. Germline lookup yields CDR1 SGHTA and CDR2 FQGNSA. The CDR3 spells CASSLDRGLGTIYF. The part of the CDR3 DNA that was read is TGTGCCAGCAGCTTAGATCGGGGGTTGGGCACC. The full variable domain, in which reference TRBV7-2 and TRBJ1-3 provide the parts outside the CDR3, is GAGVSQSPSNKVTEKGKDVELRCDPISGHTALYWYRQSLGQGLEFLIYFQGNSAPDKSGLPSDRFSAERTGGSVSTLTIQRTQQEDSAVYLCASSLDRGLGTIYFGEGSWLTVV.

Note on this clone: The CDR3 extends 3 residues past the end of the read, so its final part is completed from the germline J gene. The rearrangement links TRBV19 to TRBJ1-4; possible D gene TRBD1, 5 bases. This CDR3 is built from 13 residues. Germline V gene data show CDR1 as LNHDA and CDR2 as SQIVND (reference sequence). The CDR3 reads CASAREGHSPLFF. The CDR3 DNA, read in part, is TGTGCCAGTGCGAGGGAGGGGCATTCACCA.

Worth noting for this clone: The read terminates 3 residues before the CDR3 end, so the remaining end is supplied by the germline J gene. This chain joins TRBV2 and TRBJ1-2; TRBD1 is a possible D gene (5 bases). Germline CDR1 SNHLY, CDR2 FYNNEI. The CDR3 runs 14 residues. CDR3 DNA (partial): TGTGCCAGCAGTGCACTAGCGGGGGACCTCGAC. Its translation: CASSALAGDLD. The full CDR3 protein is CASSALAGDLDYTF. The full variable domain, with the rest looked up from reference TRBV2 and TRBJ1-2, is EPEVTQTPSHQVTQMGQEVILRCVPISNHLYFYWYRQILGQKVEFLVSFYNNEISEKSEIFDDQFSVERPDGSNFTLKIRSTKLEDSAMYFCASSALAGDLDYTFGSGTRLTVV.

Concerning this clone itself: The read stops 3 residues short of the end of the CDR3; the missing end is completed from the germline J gene. The genes are TRBV30 and TRBJ1-5, with D maybe TRBD1 (6 bases). The CDR3 runs to 14 residues. CDR1 GTSNPN and CDR2 SVGIG come from the germline V gene (reference sequence). V was shortened by 2 bases and J by 4 bases, with 12 bases between the two germline ends. Here the CDR3 reads CAWSQGPNNQPQHF. The part of the CDR3 DNA that was read is TGTGCCTGGAGTCAGGGGCCTAATAATCAGCCC. The full variable domain, its missing parts supplied by reference TRBV30 and TRBJ1-5, is SQTIHQWPATLVQPVGSPLSLECTVEGTSNPNLYWYRQAAGRGLQLLFYSVGIGQISSEVPQNLSASRPQDRQFILSSKKLLLSDSGFYLCAWSQGPNNQPQHFGDGTRLSIL.

With respect to this clone: The read falls 3 residues short of the CDR3 end, and the missing part is taken from the germline J gene. The gene calls are TRBV7-9 and TRBJ1-2, with a tentative D call TRBD1 (5 bases). This CDR3 is 13 amino acids long. The germline V gene has CDR1 SEHNR and CDR2 FQNEAQ (reference sequence). CDR3 protein: CASSPPTDYDYTF. The part of the CDR3 DNA that was read is TGTGCCAGCAGCCCCCCGACAGATTACGAC.

As concerns this clone: Coverage ceases 3 residues before the CDR3 finishes, and the germline J gene fills in the end. V usage is TRBV2 and J usage is TRBJ2-3, with TRBD1 identical over 9 bases. There are 16 residues in the CDR3. Germline CDR1 and CDR2: SNHLY and FYNNEI. CDR3 bases read: TGTGCCAGCTCATTCTCCGGGACAGGGAATGGAGAGACG. It codes for CASSFSGTGNGET. The complete CDR3 sequence is CASSFSGTGNGETQYF.

In the case of this clone: Read data end 3 residues before the CDR3 end; the end is taken from the germline J gene. The rearrangement uses TRBV19 and TRBJ1-1, with 8 bases lining up with TRBD1. There are 15 residues in the CDR3. V shed 6 bases and J 6 bases; nucleotides not matched to a gene: 12. Germline-derived CDR1 and CDR2 are LNHDA and SQIVND (reference sequence). The sequenced CDR3 bases are TGTGCCAGTAGGCTTACAGGGGGGCGGCGGGCTGAA. Translation gives CASRLTGGRRAE. The entire CDR3 reads CASRLTGGRRAEAFF.

Turning to this clone: At one of its ends the junction is not consistent with the germline gene, which may arise from a read error. Read sequence stops 3 residues before the CDR3 end, and the germline J gene provides the missing end. The same CDR3 also results from other DNA sequences found in this sample. The V and J genes are TRBV7-9 and TRBJ1-3; D is ambiguous. Germline V gene lookup returns CDR1 SEHNR and CDR2 FQNEAQ (reference sequence). This CDR3 is 10 amino acids long. The CDR3 loop reads CASAGNTIYF. Incomplete CDR3 DNA: TGTGCCAGCGCGGGAAACACA.

As to this clone: The read terminates 3 residues before the CDR3 end, so the remaining end is supplied by the germline J gene. V and J are TRBV30 and TRBJ1-5, with 9 bases matching TRBD1. Trimming took 8 bases from V and 7 from J; bases not matched to a gene: 9. This CDR3 is 13 amino acids long. Germline V gives CDR1 GTSNPN, CDR2 SVGIG (reference sequence). CDR3 region: CASRDRVGQPQHF. The CDR3 DNA, read in part, is TGTGCCAGCCGGGACAGGGTAGGACAGCCC.

The sequenced part of the CDR3 DNA is TGTGCCAGCAGCGTGGACAGAAACTATGGC. Translation gives CASSVDRNYG. The entire CDR3 is CASSVDRNYGYTF. The chain has TRBV5-4 and TRBJ1-2; maybe TRBD1 (6 bases). From the germline J gene comes the end of the CDR3, since the read stops 3 residues before it. The CDR3 is made up of 13 amino acids. Trimming removed 4 bases from V and 2 bases from J, with 9 bases in between. Looked up from germline, CDR1 is SGHNT and CDR2 is YYREEE (reference sequence).

Details on this clone: The DNA ends 3 residues before the CDR3 does, and the rest of the CDR3 is filled in from the germline J gene. The chain joins TRBV19 to TRBJ2-7; 12 bases are shared with TRBD1. The CDR3 sequence is 16 residues long. Germline V CDR1 and CDR2: LNHDA, SQIVND (reference sequence). The junction had 8 bases not matched to a gene; V was cut back by 3 bases and J by 5 bases. CDR3 protein: CASSMTGTGGYHEQYF. The sequenced part of the CDR3 DNA is TGTGCCAGTAGTATGACCGGGACAGGGGGCTACCACGAG.

Turning to this clone: Read sequence stops 3 residues before the CDR3 end, and the germline J gene provides the missing end. The sample contains more than one DNA sequence encoding this CDR3. The J gene is TRBJ1-1, the V gene TRBV12-3 or TRBV12-4; D gene ambiguous. Trimming left V 0 bases short and J 1 base short, with 3 bases between. The CDR3 extends over 13 amino acids. The part of the CDR3 DNA that was read is TGTGCCAGCAGTTTAGCGGCGAACACTGAA. This gives the protein CASSLAANTE. The whole CDR3 protein reads CASSLAANTEAFF.

To note about this clone: The read ends 3 residues early relative to the CDR3; the germline J gene fills the gap. This chain uses TRBV30 with TRBJ1-5, with 8 positions matching TRBD1. Germline CDR1 is GTSNPN and CDR2 is SVGIG (reference sequence). The CDR3 sequence is 15 residues long. J was trimmed by 6 bases and V by 1 base; bases with no gene match: 8. The chain's CDR3 is CAWSEGPGGGQPQHF. The CDR3 bases that were read are TGTGCCTGGAGTGAGGGGCCAGGGGGCGGTCAGCCC.

With regard to this clone: Read sequence stops 3 residues before the CDR3 end, and the germline J gene provides the missing end. The V and J genes are TRBV20-1 and TRBJ1-4; no firm D call. In germline, CDR1 is DFQATT, CDR2 SNEGSKA (reference sequence). The CDR3 sequence is 13 residues long. CDR3 bases read: TGCAGTGCTTACCGGGTCACTAATTCACCA. This encodes CSAYRVTNSP. The whole CDR3 reads CSAYRVTNSPLFF.

Details on this clone: The observed sequence ends 3 residues before the CDR3 terminus, with the missing tail filled in from the germline J gene. This chain links TRBV7-6 with TRBJ2-3; TRBD2 agrees at 7 bases. From germline, CDR1 is SGHVS and CDR2 FNYEAQ. This CDR3 is 15 amino acids long. CDR3 in amino acids: CASSLVTSVQETQYF. The part of the CDR3 DNA that was read is TGTGCCAGCAGCTTAGTAACTAGCGTACAAGAGACG.

As concerns this clone: The CDR3 end lies 3 residues beyond the end of the read and is filled in from the germline J gene. V and J are TRBV5-4 and TRBJ1-2; D ambiguous. The V and J ends lost 4 bases and 5 bases respectively, with 9 bases between them. This CDR3 spans 12 amino acids. Germline lookup yields CDR1 SGHNT and CDR2 YYREEE (reference sequence). The CDR3 bases that were read are TGTGCCAGCAGCCCCTCGGGTTATGGC. Translating gives CASSPSGYG. The full CDR3 protein reads CASSPSGYGYTF.

By frequency, this clone registers medium-sized. Read sequence stops 3 residues before the CDR3 end, and the germline J gene provides the missing end. The chain is built from TRBV19 and TRBJ2-7; 8 positions match TRBD1. CDR3 length: 14 residues. CDR1 is LNHDA, CDR2 SQIVND, per germline (reference sequence). Unmatched junction bases numbered 5, after V lost 7 bases and J lost 0 bases. This CDR3 is CASTPGQASYEQYF. The part of the CDR3 DNA that was read is TGTGCCAGTACTCCGGGACAGGCCTCCTACGAG.

Remarks on this clone: The CDR3 end is not reached by the read, which stops 3 residues before it; the germline J gene fills it in. The gene calls are TRBV20-1 and TRBJ1-4, with D maybe TRBD1 (5 bases). The V and J ends lost 2 bases and 3 bases respectively, with 16 bases between them. In germline, CDR1 is DFQATT, CDR2 SNEGSKA (reference sequence). The CDR3 is 16 residues long. Here the CDR3 reads CSARSRTGGSNEKLFF. CDR3 bases read: TGCAGTGCTAGATCCCGGACGGGGGGGTCTAATGAAAAA.